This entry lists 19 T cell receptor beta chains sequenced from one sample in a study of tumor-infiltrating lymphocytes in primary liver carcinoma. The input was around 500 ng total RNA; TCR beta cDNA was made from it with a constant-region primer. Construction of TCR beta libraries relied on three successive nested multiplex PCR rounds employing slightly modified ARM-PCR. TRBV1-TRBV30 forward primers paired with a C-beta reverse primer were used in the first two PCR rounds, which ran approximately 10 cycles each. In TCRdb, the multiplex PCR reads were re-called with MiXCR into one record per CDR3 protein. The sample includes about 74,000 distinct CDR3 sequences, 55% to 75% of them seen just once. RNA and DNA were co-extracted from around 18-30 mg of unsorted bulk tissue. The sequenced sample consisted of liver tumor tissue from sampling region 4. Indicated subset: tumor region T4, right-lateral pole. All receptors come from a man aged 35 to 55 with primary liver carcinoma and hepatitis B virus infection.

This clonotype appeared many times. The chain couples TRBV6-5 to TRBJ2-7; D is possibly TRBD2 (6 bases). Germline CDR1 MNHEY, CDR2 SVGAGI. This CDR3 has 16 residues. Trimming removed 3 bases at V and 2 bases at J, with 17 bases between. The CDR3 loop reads CASSYLNGSPPYEQYF. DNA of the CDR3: TGTGCCAGCAGTTATTTGAACGGGAGCCCCCCCTACGAGCAGTACTTC.

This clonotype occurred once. The CDR3 protein is CASVLGGFRGHEQFF. DNA of the CDR3: TGTGCCAGCGTATTAGGGGGCTTCCGGGGACATGAGCAGTTCTTC. The chain joins TRBV11-2 to TRBJ2-1; 7 bases map to TRBD1. The V segment lost 8 bases and the J segment 8 bases; nucleotides outside the gene matches: 15. This CDR3 spans 15 amino acids. CDR1 SGHAT and CDR2 FQNNGV come from the germline V gene.

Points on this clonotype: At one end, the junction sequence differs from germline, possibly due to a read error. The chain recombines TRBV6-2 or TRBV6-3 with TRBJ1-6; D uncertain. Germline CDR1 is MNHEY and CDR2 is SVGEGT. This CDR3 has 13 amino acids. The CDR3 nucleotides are TGTGTCAGCACCGGGGTCGGCAACTCACCCCTCCACTTT. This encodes CVSTGVGNSPLHF.

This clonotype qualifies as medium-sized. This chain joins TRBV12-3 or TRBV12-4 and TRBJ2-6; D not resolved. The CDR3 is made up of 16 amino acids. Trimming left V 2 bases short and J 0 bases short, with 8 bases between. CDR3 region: CASSLSSHSGANVLTF. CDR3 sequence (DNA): TGTGCCAGCAGTTTATCTTCGCACTCTGGGGCCAACGTCCTGACTTTC.

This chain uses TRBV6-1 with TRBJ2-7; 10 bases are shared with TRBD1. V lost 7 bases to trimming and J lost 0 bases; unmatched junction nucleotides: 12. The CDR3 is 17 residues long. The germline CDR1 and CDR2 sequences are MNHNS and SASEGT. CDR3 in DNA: TGTGCCAGCATTCACGCAAGACAGGGGGCGAGCTCCTACGAGCAGTACTTC. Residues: CASIHARQGASSYEQYF.

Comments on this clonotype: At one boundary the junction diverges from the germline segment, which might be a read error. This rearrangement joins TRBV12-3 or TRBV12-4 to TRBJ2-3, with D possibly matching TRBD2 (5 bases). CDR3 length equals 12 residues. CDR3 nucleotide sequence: TGTGCCAGCAATCAAGCGGTCGATACGCTGTATTTT. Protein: CASNQAVDTLYF.

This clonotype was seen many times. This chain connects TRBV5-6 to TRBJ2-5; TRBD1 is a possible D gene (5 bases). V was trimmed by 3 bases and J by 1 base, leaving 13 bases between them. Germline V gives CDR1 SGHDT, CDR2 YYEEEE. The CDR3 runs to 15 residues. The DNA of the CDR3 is TGTGCCAGCAGCTCCCAGGGTCCCACCCAAGAGACCCAGTACTTC. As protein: CASSSQGPTQETQYF.

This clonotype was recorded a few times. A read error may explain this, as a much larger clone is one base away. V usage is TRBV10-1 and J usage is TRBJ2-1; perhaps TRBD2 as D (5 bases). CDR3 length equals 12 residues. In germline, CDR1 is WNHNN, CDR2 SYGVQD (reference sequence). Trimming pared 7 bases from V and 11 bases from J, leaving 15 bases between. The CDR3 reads CASNGERLKQFF. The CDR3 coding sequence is TGCGCCAGCAATGGGGAGCGGCTCAAGCAGTTCTTC.

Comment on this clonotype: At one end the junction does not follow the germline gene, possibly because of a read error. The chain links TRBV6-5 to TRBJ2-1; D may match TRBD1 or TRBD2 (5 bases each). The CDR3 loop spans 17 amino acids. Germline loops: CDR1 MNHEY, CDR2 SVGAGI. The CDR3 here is CANSYSQGSGSYNEQFF. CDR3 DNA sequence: TGTGCCAACAGTTACTCGCAGGGAAGCGGCTCCTACAATGAGCAGTTCTTC.

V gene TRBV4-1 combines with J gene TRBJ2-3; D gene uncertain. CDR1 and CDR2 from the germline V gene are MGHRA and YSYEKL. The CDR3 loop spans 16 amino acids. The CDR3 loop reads CTTSHAKMYGADTQYF. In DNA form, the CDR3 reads TGCACCACCAGCCATGCCAAAATGTATGGGGCAGATACGCAGTATTTT.

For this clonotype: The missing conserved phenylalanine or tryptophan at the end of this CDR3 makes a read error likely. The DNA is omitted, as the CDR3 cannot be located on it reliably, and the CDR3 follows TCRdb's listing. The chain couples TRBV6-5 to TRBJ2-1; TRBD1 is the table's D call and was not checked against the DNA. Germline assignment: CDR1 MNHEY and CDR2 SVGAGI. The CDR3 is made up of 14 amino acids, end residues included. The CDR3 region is CASSWQDRCNERFL.

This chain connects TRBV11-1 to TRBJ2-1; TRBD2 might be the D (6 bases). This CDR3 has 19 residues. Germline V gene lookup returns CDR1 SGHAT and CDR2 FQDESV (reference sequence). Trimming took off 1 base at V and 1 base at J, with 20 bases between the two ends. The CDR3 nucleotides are TGTGCCAGCAGCTTAGGCCCGGGACTGGCAGCTTATTCCTACAATGAGCAGTTCTTC. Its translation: CASSLGPGLAAYSYNEQFF.

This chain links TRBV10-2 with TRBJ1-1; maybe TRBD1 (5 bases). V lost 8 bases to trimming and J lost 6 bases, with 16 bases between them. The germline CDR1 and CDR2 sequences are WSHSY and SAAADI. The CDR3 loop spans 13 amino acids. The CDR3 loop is CASGTILNAEAFF. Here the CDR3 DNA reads TGCGCCAGCGGGACCATTCTAAACGCTGAAGCTTTCTTT.

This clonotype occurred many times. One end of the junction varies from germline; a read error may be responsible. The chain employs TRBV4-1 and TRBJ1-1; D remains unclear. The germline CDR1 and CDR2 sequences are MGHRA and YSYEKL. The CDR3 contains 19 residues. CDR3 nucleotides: TGCGCGAGCAGGTCCCAAACCCCCCCGAGGTCGGGCGAGAACACTGAAGCTTTCTTT. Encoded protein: CASRSQTPPRSGENTEAFF.

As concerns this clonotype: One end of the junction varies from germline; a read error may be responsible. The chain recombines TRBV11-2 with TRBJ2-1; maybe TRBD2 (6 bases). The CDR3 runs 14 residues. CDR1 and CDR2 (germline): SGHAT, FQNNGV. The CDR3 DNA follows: TGCGCCAACAGTTCAGCGGGCCCTGGGAATGTGCAGTTCTTC. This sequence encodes CANSSAGPGNVQFF.

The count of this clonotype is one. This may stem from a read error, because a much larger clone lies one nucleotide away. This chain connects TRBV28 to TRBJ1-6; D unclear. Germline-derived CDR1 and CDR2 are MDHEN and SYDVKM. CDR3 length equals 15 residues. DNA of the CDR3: TGTGCCGGCAGTTTAGGATCCTCGGGAGATTCACCCCTCCACTTT. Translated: CAGSLGSSGDSPLHF.

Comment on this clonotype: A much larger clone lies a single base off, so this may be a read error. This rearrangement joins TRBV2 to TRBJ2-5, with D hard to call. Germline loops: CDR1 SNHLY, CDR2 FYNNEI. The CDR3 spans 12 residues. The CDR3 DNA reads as TGTACCAGCAGTGAAGGTGAAGCGACCCAGTACTTC. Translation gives CTSSEGEATQYF.

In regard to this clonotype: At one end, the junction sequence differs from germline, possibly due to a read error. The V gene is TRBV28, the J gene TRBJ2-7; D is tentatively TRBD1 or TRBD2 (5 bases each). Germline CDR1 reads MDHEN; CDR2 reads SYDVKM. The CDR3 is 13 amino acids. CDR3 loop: CDSSFRGEIRQYF. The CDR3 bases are TGTGACAGCAGTTTCCGGGGCGAGATCCGGCAGTACTTC.

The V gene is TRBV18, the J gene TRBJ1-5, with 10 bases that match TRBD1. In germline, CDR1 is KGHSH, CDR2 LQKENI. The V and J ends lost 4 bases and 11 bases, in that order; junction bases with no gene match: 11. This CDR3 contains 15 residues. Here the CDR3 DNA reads TGTGCCAGCTCACGGCTCGGACAGGGGGGTGAGACCCAGCATTTT. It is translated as CASSRLGQGGETQHF.